These 32 T cell receptor beta chains originate from one sample sequenced in a study of memory CD8 T cells in hepatitis C reinfection. Produced via immunoSEQ multiplex PCR; TCRdb's table is partial and in-frame only. The sample carries about 46,000 clones, 85% to 90% recorded once. As for time point: late/post reinfection, 12 to 24 weeks after detection. No in vitro expansion preceded TCR sequencing of the sorted cells. Sequencing was carried out using naive CD8+ T cells sorted from blood. Receptors originate from a man younger than 35 with hepatitis C virus infection.

The chain links TRBV2 to TRBJ2-3, with D perhaps matching TRBD2 (5 bases). The germline V gene encodes CDR1 SNHLY and CDR2 FYNNEI. The length of the CDR3 is 16 residues. Trimming cost V 2 bases and J 3 bases, with 15 bases left between them. Here the CDR3 DNA reads TGTGCCAGCAGTGAAAATGTCGGAGGTTGGACAGATACGCAGTATTTT. This gives the protein CASSENVGGWTDTQYF.

The chain couples TRBV19 to TRBJ2-1, with 8 bases aligning to TRBD2. Germline V gene lookup returns CDR1 LNHDA and CDR2 SQIVND (reference sequence). CDR3 length: 14 residues. With V trimmed by 5 bases and J by 3 bases, 3 bases remained unmatched. CDR3 nucleotides: TGTGCCAGTAGTCTGGCGGGGGGCTACAATGAGCAGTTCTTC. Residues: CASSLAGGYNEQFF.

The chain employs TRBV2 and TRBJ2-7; possibly TRBD1 for D (6 bases). Trimming left V 7 bases short and J 0 bases short, with 13 bases between. Germline CDR1 reads SNHLY; CDR2 reads FYNNEI. There are 14 residues in the CDR3. The CDR3 DNA reads as TGTGCCAGCACCCTCGACAGGAGCTCCTACGAGCAGTACGTC. It yields the protein CASTLDRSSYEQYV.

This rearrangement joins TRBV2 to TRBJ2-3; D might be TRBD2 (6 bases). CDR3 length: 14 residues. V was shortened by 4 bases and J by 1 base, with 9 bases between the two germline ends. CDR1 and CDR2 from the germline V gene are SNHLY and FYNNEI. DNA for the CDR3: TGTGCCAGCAGTGGACTAGGGGGCACAGATACGCAGTATTTT. Translated, it gives CASSGLGGTDTQYF.

The rearrangement joins TRBV6-6 to TRBJ2-3; weak D call: TRBD2 (6 bases). Trimming left V 8 bases short and J 0 bases short, with 12 bases between. Per the germline V gene, CDR1 is MNHNY and CDR2 is SVGAGI (reference sequence). This CDR3 is built from 14 residues. CDR3 sequence reads: CASGGDPSTDTQYF. The CDR3 region has the DNA TGTGCCAGCGGCGGGGACCCCAGCACAGATACGCAGTATTTT.

The chain combines TRBV7-9 with TRBJ2-1, with 9 bases fitting TRBD2. Germline values: CDR1 SEHNR, CDR2 FQNEAQ (reference sequence). V shed 4 bases and J 11 bases; nucleotides not matched to a gene: 15. CDR3 length: 16 amino acids. The CDR3 loop is CASSYPLIAGESKQFF. CDR3 DNA: TGTGCCAGCAGCTACCCCTTGATAGCGGGGGAGAGTAAGCAGTTCTTC.

This clone has only one observation. The V gene is TRBV27, the J gene TRBJ2-1; tentatively, D is TRBD2 (5 bases). This CDR3 is 17 amino acids long. Trimming left V 6 bases short and J 4 bases short, with 22 bases between. Germline V CDR1 and CDR2: MNHEY, SMNVEV (reference sequence). The CDR3 DNA reads as TGTGCCAGCAGACCGGAGCTCGGGGTTGGGCTTTACAATGAGCAGTTCTTC. Its protein product is CASRPELGVGLYNEQFF.

This sequence joins TRBV11-2 and TRBJ2-5; a possible D gene is TRBD1 (7 bases). Germline V gene data show CDR1 as SGHAT and CDR2 as FQNNGV. This CDR3 has 16 residues. The V end lost 5 bases, the J end lost 1 base, and 17 bases lay between the germline ends. This CDR3 reads CASSQGGWRGQETQYF. The CDR3 DNA reads as TGTGCCAGCAGCCAGGGGGGCTGGCGCGGCCAAGAGACCCAGTACTTC.

This rearrangement joins TRBV29-1 to TRBJ1-2, with no clear D. Germline loops: CDR1 SQVTM, CDR2 ANQGSEA. This CDR3 is built from 11 residues. V was cut by 0 bases and J by 8 bases, with 7 bases left in between. CDR3 sequence reads: CSVEDDRGYTF. For the CDR3, the DNA is TGCAGCGTTGAAGACGATCGGGGCTACACCTTC. The full variable domain, rest sourced from reference TRBV29-1 and TRBJ1-2, is SAVISQKPSRDICQRGTSLTIQCQVDSQVTMMFWYRQQPGQSLTLIATANQGSEATYESGFVIDKFPISRPNLTFSTLTVSNMSPEDSSIYLCSVEDDRGYTFGSGTRLTVV.

V gene TRBV19 combines with J gene TRBJ2-5, with TRBD1 matching over 10 bases. Unmatched junction bases numbered 9, after V lost 6 bases and J lost 5 bases. The CDR3 loop spans 15 amino acids. The germline V gene encodes CDR1 LNHDA and CDR2 SQIVND (reference sequence). DNA of the CDR3: TGTGCCAGTAGCCTAGGGACAGGGGACGTTGAGACCCAGTACTTC. Encoded protein: CASSLGTGDVETQYF.

This clone was seen more than once but under ten times. V gene TRBV6-4 combines with J gene TRBJ2-3; 12 bases agree with TRBD2. The V and J ends lost 2 bases and 4 bases, in that order; junction bases with no gene match: 7. The CDR3 covers 17 residues. Germline V gene data show CDR1 as MRHNA and CDR2 as SNTAGT. In DNA form, the CDR3 reads TGTGCCAGCAGTGACGGGGCTAGCGGGGGGGCGTCAGATACGCAGTATTTT. Amino acids: CASSDGASGGASDTQYF.

The chain combines TRBV19 with TRBJ1-1, with D possibly matching TRBD1 (5 bases). The CDR3 loop spans 13 amino acids. Germline V gene sequence: CDR1 LNHDA, CDR2 SQIVND (reference sequence). V was pared by 7 bases and J by 3 bases, with 12 bases between. Here the CDR3 reads CASTQIGDTEAFF. The DNA for the CDR3 is TGTGCCAGTACCCAGATAGGGGACACTGAAGCTTTCTTT. The whole variable domain, filled in from reference TRBV19 and TRBJ1-1, reads DGGITQSPKYLFRKEGQNVTLSCEQNLNHDAMYWYRQDPGQGLRLIYYSQIVNDFQKGDIAEGYSVSREKKESFPLTVTSAQKNPTAFYLCASTQIGDTEAFFGQGTRLTVV.

The V gene is TRBV7-6, the J gene TRBJ2-7; D is unclear. Per germline, CDR1 SGHVS and CDR2 FNYEAQ. V lost 1 base and J lost 1, with 5 bases in between. The CDR3 spans 13 residues. In DNA form, the CDR3 reads TGTGCCAGCAGCTTAGGACTGTCCTACGAGCAGTACTTC. Translation gives CASSLGLSYEQYF.

The chain has TRBV6-6 and TRBJ1-1; no definite D call. The CDR3 length is 10 residues. Germline V gene lookup returns CDR1 MNHNY and CDR2 SVGAGI (reference sequence). The germline V and J ends were trimmed by 7 bases and 8 bases, with 8 bases remaining between them. CDR3 coding DNA: TGTGCCAGCACGGGAAGAGAAGCTTTCTTT. It codes for CASTGREAFF.

The chain couples TRBV7-9 to TRBJ1-2; D is possibly TRBD1 (6 bases). The CDR3 sequence is 15 residues long. Germline V gene data show CDR1 as SEHNR and CDR2 as FQNEAQ (reference sequence). With 7 bases removed from V and 5 bases from J, the gap between germline ends came to 20 bases. CDR3 region: CASTPPLPGEYGYTF. CDR3 coding DNA: TGTGCCAGCACCCCCCCATTGCCAGGGGAATATGGCTACACCTTC.

The chain joins TRBV21-1 to TRBJ1-2; no DNA check was done on the table's D call, TRBD1. TRBV21-1 is a known pseudogene. This CDR3 has 13 amino acids. As DNA, the CDR3 is TGTGCCAGCAGCAGTAGACAGGGCGATGGCTACACCTTC. Its translation: CASSSRQGDGYTF.

CDR3 region: CASSKDRDRGQVDYGYTF. CDR3 nucleotides: TGTGCCAGCAGCAAAGACCGGGACAGGGGGCAGGTAGACTATGGCTACACCTTC. The chain has TRBV21-1 and TRBJ1-2; TRBD1, the table's D call, was not compared with the DNA. TRBV21-1 is listed as a pseudogene. This CDR3 is built from 18 residues.

The chain carries TRBV30 and TRBJ2-5, with 12 nucleotides matching TRBD2. Germline V lookup: CDR1 GTSNPN, CDR2 SVGIG (reference sequence). With V trimmed by 2 bases and J by 4 bases, 5 bases remained unmatched. There are 15 residues in the CDR3. In nucleotides, the CDR3 is TGTGCCTGGAGTATGCTAGCGGGGGGGCTAGAGACCCAGTACTTC. It codes for CAWSMLAGGLETQYF.

The chain employs TRBV9 and TRBJ2-2; a weak D match, TRBD2 (5 bases). The CDR3 sequence is 14 residues long. V lost 4 bases to trimming and J lost 3 bases, with 10 bases between them. Germline V gene data show CDR1 as SGDLS and CDR2 as YYNGEE. In DNA, the CDR3 is TGTGCCAGCAGCAAGGACTTCTACACCGGGGAGCTGTTTTTT. It translates to CASSKDFYTGELFF.

This clone was counted between two and nine times. The CDR3: CASSFPGNTEAFF. CDR3 nucleotides: TGTGCCAGCAGTTTCCCGGGGAACACTGAAGCTTTCTTT. The J gene is TRBJ1-1, the V gene TRBV27; no definite D call. The CDR3 covers 13 residues. V was clipped by 3 bases and J by 1 base, with 6 bases between them. In germline, CDR1 is MNHEY, CDR2 SMNVEV (reference sequence).

The chain recombines TRBV2 with TRBJ2-7, with 8 bases matching TRBD1. CDR1 SNHLY and CDR2 FYNNEI come from the germline V gene. V gave up 3 bases and J gave up 5 bases; unmatched junction bases: 6. The CDR3 covers 14 residues. Here the CDR3 reads CASSDAQGANEQYF. In nucleotides, the CDR3 is TGTGCCAGCAGTGACGCGCAGGGGGCTAACGAGCAGTACTTC.

This chain joins TRBV27 and TRBJ2-3, with 11 nucleotides matching TRBD2. Unmatched junction bases numbered 3, after V lost 6 bases and J lost 1 base. This CDR3 contains 15 residues. Germline V gene data show CDR1 as MNHEY and CDR2 as SMNVEV (reference sequence). CDR3 sequence: CASRILAGGTDTQYF. Written as DNA, the CDR3 is TGTGCCAGCAGGATACTAGCGGGGGGCACAGATACGCAGTATTTT.

The CDR3 is CASSLARGLGANVLTF. The CDR3 coding sequence is TGTGCCAGCAGCTTAGCGCGGGGGCTGGGGGCCAACGTCCTGACTTTC. The V and J genes are TRBV7-9 and TRBJ2-6, with D tentatively TRBD2 (7 bases). CDR1 is SEHNR, CDR2 FQNEAQ, per germline (reference sequence). V was clipped by 0 bases and J by 4 bases, with 10 bases between them. This CDR3 comprises 16 residues.

The chain joins TRBV27 to TRBJ2-3; D possibly corresponds to TRBD2 (6 bases). The V gene lost 3 bases and the J gene lost 1 base, with 14 bases spanning the gap. This CDR3 region has 16 residues. Germline V lookup: CDR1 MNHEY, CDR2 SMNVEV (reference sequence). CDR3 region: CASSFRRQRGTDTQYF. The CDR3 coding sequence is TGTGCCAGCAGTTTCCGGCGACAGCGGGGCACAGATACGCAGTATTTT.

The chain carries TRBV6-1 and TRBJ2-2, with 8 bases aligning to TRBD2. The germline V gene has CDR1 MNHNS and CDR2 SASEGT. V shed 4 bases, J shed 6 bases, and the junction held 10 bases outside the gene matches. This CDR3 region has 16 residues. The CDR3 loop is CASSGPPAGEAGELFF. The CDR3, as DNA: TGTGCCAGCAGTGGACCCCCAGCGGGGGAAGCCGGGGAGCTGTTTTTT.

Comment on this clone: At one of its ends the junction is not consistent with the germline gene, which may arise from a read error. The chain is built from TRBV5-4 and TRBJ2-7; D is perhaps TRBD2 (5 bases). CDR1 is SGHNT and CDR2 is YYREEE in the germline V gene (reference sequence). The CDR3 has 13 amino acids. CDR3 DNA: TGTGCCAGCAGCACTGGACTCTCCGACGAGCAGTACTTC. Its protein is CASSTGLSDEQYF.

The chain joins TRBV7-9 to TRBJ2-1; D unresolved. The CDR3 extends over 11 amino acids. CDR1 and CDR2 from the germline V gene are SEHNR and FQNEAQ (reference sequence). The germline V and J ends were trimmed by 5 bases and 5 bases, with 4 bases remaining between them. The CDR3 region is CASSRDNEQFF. The CDR3 nucleotides read TGTGCCAGCAGCCGAGACAATGAGCAGTTCTTC.

The rearrangement joins TRBV5-1 to TRBJ2-7; 11 nucleotides agree with TRBD2. V lost 4 bases and J lost 3; bases outside the gene matches: 9. The germline CDR1 and CDR2 sequences are SGHRS and YFSETQ. The CDR3 runs 16 residues. The CDR3 loop is CASSPLLAGGDYEQYF. As DNA, the CDR3 is TGCGCCAGCAGCCCCCTTTTAGCGGGAGGGGACTACGAGCAGTACTTC.

The chain employs TRBV27 and TRBJ2-1; 7 bases agree with TRBD2. The length of the CDR3 is 15 residues. Germline V gene data show CDR1 as MNHEY and CDR2 as SMNVEV (reference sequence). V trimming: 2 bases; J trimming: 6 bases; junction bases outside the gene matches: 7. This CDR3 is CASSLGTTPLNEQFF. The CDR3 DNA follows: TGTGCCAGCAGTTTAGGGACTACCCCTCTCAATGAGCAGTTCTTC.

The CDR3 DNA reads TGCAGCGCCACAGGGGGTAGGGAAACCGGGGAGCTGTTTTTT. Encoded protein: CSATGGRETGELFF. The chain couples TRBV29-1 to TRBJ2-2; 8 bases agree with TRBD1. In germline, CDR1 is SQVTM, CDR2 ANQGSEA. V shed 7 bases and J 5 bases; nucleotides not matched to a gene: 9. This CDR3 is 14 amino acids long.

The chain has TRBV28 and TRBJ2-7; no clear D gene. CDR3 length: 10 amino acids. V dropped 5 bases and J dropped 6 bases, with 5 bases sitting between them. Germline V gene sequence: CDR1 MDHEN, CDR2 SYDVKM. The CDR3 region is CASSNSEQYF. In DNA, the CDR3 is TGTGCCAGCAGTAACAGCGAGCAGTACTTC.

This chain connects TRBV19 to TRBJ2-4, with 8 bases fitting TRBD1. The germline V gene encodes CDR1 LNHDA and CDR2 SQIVND (reference sequence). The ends lost 5 bases at V and 3 bases at J; junction bases unmatched: 6. The CDR3 is 15 residues long. The CDR3 DNA reads TGTGCCAGTAGTCCTTGGACAGGGAACAAAAACATTCAGTACTTC. It specifies CASSPWTGNKNIQYF.